The sequence of this T cell receptor (beta chain) was determined in a study of T cells in Graves' hyperthyroidism and ophthalmopathy. TCR beta CDR3 region amplification was performed from RNA transcripts. In the first-round RT-PCR of the TCR CDR3, the HTBI primer set was used. TCRdb called the multiplex PCR reads again in MiXCR, with one record for every CDR3 protein. The table lists over 300,000 distinct CDR3 sequences, approximately 13% of them singletons. Germline-derived CDR1 and CDR2 are KGHSH and LQKENI. CDR3 length: 13 amino acids. V dropped 3 bases and J dropped 6 bases, with 6 bases sitting between them. This clonotype was counted at least ten times. Its antigen is still unknown. Regarding the study as a whole: Within blood appeared most thyroid clonotypes that had expanded above 0.001.

The sequence was obtained from a woman aged 60-75 years with Graves' hyperthyroidism. The sequenced sample was blood. The chain carries TRBV18 and TRBJ1-6; D is uncertain. The CDR3 is CASSPTSNSPLHF. CDR3 nucleotide sequence: TGTGCCAGCTCACCGACAAGTAATTCACCCCTCCACTTT.